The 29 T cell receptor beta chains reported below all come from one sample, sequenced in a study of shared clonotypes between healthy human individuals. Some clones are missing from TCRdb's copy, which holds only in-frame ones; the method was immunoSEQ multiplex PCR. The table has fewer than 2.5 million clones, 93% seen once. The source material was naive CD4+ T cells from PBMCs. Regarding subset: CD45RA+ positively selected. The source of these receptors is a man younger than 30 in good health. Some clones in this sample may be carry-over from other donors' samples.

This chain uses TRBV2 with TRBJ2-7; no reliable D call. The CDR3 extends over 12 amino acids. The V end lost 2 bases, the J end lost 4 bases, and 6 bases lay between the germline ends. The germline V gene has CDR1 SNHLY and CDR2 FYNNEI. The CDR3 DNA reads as TGTGCCAGCAGTGAACAACTATACGAGCAGTACTTC. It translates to CASSEQLYEQYF. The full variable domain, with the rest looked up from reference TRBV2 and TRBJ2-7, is EPEVTQTPSHQVTQMGQEVILRCVPISNHLYFYWYRQILGQKVEFLVSFYNNEISEKSEIFDDQFSVERPDGSNFTLKIRSTKLEDSAMYFCASSEQLYEQYFGPGTRLTVT.

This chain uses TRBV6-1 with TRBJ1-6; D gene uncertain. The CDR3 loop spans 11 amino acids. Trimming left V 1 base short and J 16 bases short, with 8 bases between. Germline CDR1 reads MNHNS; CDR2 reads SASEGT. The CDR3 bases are TGTGCCAGCAGTGAAGTATCAGCTCTCCACTTT. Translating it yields CASSEVSALHF.

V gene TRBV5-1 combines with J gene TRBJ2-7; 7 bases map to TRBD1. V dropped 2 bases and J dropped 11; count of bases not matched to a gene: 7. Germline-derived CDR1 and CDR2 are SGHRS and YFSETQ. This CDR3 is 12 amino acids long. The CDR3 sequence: CASSFEGQMKYF. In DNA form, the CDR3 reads TGCGCCAGCAGCTTTGAGGGACAGATGAAGTACTTC.

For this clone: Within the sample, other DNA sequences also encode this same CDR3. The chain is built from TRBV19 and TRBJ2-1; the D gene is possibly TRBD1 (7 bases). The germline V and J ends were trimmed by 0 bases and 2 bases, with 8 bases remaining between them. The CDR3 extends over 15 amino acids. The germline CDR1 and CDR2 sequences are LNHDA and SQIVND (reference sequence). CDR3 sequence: CASSIDRGAYNEQFF. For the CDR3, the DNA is TGTGCCAGTAGTATAGACAGGGGGGCCTACAATGAGCAGTTCTTC.

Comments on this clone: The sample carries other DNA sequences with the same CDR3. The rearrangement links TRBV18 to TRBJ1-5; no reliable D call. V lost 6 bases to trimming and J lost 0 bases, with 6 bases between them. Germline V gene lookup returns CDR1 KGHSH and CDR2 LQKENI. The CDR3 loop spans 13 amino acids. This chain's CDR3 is CASSPGSNQPQHF. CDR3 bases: TGTGCCAGCTCCCCAGGTAGCAATCAGCCCCAGCATTTT.

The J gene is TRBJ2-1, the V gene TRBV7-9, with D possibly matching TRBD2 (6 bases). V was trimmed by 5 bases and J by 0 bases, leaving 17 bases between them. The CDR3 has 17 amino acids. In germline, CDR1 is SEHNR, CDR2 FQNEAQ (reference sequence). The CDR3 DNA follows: TGTGCCAGCAGCCCCCGGGCTAGCGACAGCTCCTACAATGAGCAGTTCTTC. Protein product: CASSPRASDSSYNEQFF.

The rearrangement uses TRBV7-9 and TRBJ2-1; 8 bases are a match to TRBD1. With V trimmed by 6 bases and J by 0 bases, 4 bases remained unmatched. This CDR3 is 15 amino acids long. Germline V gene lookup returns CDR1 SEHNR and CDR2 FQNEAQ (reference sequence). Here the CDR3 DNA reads TGTGCCAGCAGTTCGGACAGGGTCTCCTACAATGAGCAGTTCTTC. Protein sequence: CASSSDRVSYNEQFF.

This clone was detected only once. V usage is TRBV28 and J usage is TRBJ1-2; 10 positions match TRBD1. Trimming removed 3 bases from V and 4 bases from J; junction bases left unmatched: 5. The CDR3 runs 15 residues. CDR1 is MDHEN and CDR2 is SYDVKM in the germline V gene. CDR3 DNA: TGTGCCAGCAGTTTTGCGGGACAGGGGATCTATGGCTACACCTTC. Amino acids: CASSFAGQGIYGYTF.

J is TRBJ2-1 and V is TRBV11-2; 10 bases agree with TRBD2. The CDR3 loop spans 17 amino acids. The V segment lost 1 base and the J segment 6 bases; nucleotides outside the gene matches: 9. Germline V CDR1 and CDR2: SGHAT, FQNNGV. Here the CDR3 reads CASSLAPAGGPGNEQFF. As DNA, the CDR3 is TGTGCCAGCAGCTTAGCACCAGCGGGAGGGCCGGGCAATGAGCAGTTCTTC. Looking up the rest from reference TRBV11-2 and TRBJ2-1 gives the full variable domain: EAGVAQSPRYKIIEKRQSVAFWCNPISGHATLYWYQQILGQGPKLLIQFQNNGVVDDSQLPKDRFSAERLKGVDSTLKIQPAKLEDSAVYLCASSLAPAGGPGNEQFFGPGTRLTVL.

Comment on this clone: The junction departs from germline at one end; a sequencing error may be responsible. In DNA, the CDR3 is TGCAGCGTCCCCCGGGGAGGGGGGAACTATGGCTACATCTTC. The encoded protein is CSVPRGGGNYGYIF. The chain links TRBV29-1 to TRBJ1-2; D might be TRBD1 (6 bases). CDR3 length: 14 amino acids. Germline CDR1 reads SQVTM; CDR2 reads ANQGSEA.

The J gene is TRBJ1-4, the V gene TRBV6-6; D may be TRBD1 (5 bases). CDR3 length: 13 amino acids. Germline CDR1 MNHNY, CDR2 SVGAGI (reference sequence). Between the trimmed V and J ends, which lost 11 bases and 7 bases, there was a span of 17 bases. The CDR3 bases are TGTGCCGGATCAGGGAATACTGGTGAAAAACTGTTTTTT. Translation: CAGSGNTGEKLFF.

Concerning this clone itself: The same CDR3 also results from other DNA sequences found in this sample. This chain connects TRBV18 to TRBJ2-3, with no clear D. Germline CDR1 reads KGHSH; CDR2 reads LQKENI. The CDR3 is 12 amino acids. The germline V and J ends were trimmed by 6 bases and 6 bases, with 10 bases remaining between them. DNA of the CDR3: TGTGCCAGCTCTCCTGGCAGGGATACGCAGTATTTT. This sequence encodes CASSPGRDTQYF.

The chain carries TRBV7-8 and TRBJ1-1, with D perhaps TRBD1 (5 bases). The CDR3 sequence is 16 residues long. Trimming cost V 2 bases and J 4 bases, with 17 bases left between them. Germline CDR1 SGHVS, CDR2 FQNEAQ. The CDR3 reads CASSLSGVGRGTEAFF. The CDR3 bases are TGTGCCAGCAGCTTAAGTGGGGTGGGGAGGGGCACTGAAGCTTTCTTT.

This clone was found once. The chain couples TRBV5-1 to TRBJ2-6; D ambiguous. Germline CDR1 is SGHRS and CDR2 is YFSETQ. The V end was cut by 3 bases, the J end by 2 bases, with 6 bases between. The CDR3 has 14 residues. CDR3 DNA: TGCGCCAGCAGCTCGTTTCCTGGGGCCAACGTCCTGACTTTC. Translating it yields CASSSFPGANVLTF.

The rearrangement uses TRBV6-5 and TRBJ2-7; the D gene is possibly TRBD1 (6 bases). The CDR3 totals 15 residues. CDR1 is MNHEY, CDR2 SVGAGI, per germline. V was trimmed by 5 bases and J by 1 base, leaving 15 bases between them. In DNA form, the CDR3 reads TGTGCCAGCAGTCCCCTCTGGGGGCTTTCCTACGAGCAGTACTTC. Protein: CASSPLWGLSYEQYF.

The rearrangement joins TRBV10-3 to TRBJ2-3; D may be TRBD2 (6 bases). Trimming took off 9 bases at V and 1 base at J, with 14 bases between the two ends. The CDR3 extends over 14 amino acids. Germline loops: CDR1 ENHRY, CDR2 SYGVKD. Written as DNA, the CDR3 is TGTGCCATTAAACTAGCTGCGGGCACAGATACGCAGTATTTT. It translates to CAIKLAAGTDTQYF.

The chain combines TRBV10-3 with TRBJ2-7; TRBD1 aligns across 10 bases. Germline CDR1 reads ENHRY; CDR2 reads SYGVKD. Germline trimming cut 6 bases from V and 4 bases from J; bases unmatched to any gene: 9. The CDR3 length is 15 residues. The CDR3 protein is CAIREAGQGVYEQYF. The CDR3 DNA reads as TGTGCCATCAGGGAAGCTGGACAGGGGGTGTACGAGCAGTACTTC.

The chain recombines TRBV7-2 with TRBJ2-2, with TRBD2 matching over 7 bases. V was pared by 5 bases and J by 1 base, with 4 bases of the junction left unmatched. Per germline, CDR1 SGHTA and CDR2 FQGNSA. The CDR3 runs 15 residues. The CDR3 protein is CASSLIAGNTGELFF. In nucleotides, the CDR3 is TGTGCCAGCAGCCTCATAGCGGGGAACACCGGGGAGCTGTTTTTT. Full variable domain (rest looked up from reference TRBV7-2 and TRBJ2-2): GAGVSQSPSNKVTEKGKDVELRCDPISGHTALYWYRQSLGQGLEFLIYFQGNSAPDKSGLPSDRFSAERTGGSVSTLTIQRTQQEDSAVYLCASSLIAGNTGELFFGEGSRLTVL.

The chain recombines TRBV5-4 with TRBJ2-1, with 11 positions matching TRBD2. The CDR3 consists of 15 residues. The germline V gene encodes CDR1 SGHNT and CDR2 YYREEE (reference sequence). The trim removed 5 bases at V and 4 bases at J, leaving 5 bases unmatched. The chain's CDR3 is CASSEGLAAYNEQFF. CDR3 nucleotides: TGTGCCAGCAGTGAGGGACTAGCGGCTTACAATGAGCAGTTCTTC.

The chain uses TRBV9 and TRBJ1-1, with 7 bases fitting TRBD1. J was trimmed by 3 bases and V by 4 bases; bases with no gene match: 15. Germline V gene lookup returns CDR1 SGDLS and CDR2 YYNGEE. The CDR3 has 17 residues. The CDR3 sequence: CASSYLRGGGQYTEAFF. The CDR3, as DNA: TGTGCCAGCAGCTACCTCCGGGGAGGGGGCCAGTACACTGAAGCTTTCTTT.

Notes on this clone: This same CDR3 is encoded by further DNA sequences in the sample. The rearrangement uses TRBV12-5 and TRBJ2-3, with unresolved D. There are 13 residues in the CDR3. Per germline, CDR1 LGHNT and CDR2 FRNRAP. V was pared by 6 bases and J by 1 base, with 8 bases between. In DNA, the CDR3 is TGTGCTAGTGGGTCTTCAGGCACAGATACGCAGTATTTT. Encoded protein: CASGSSGTDTQYF.

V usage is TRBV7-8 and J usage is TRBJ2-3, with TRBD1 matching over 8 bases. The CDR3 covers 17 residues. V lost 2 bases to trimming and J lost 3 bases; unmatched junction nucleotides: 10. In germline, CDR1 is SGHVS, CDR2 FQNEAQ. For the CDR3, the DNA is TGTGCCAGCAGCTTACGTGCCCAAAGACAGGGGACAGATACGCAGTATTTT. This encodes CASSLRAQRQGTDTQYF.

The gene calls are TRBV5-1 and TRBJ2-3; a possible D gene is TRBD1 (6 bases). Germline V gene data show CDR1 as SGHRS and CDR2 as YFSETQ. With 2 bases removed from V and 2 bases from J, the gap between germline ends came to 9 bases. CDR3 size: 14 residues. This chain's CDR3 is CASSFWTDTDTQYF. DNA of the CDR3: TGCGCCAGCAGCTTCTGGACAGACACAGATACGCAGTATTTT. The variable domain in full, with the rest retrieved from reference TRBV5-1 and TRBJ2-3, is KAGVTQTPRYLIKTRGQQVTLSCSPISGHRSVSWYQQTPGQGLQFLFEYFSETQRNKGNFPGRFSGRQFSNSRSEMNVSTLELGDSALYLCASSFWTDTDTQYFGPGTRLTVL.

As DNA, the CDR3 is TGTGCCAGCGGCATTCGGAGGGGAGCCCTTCAGTACTTC. Translating gives CASGIRRGALQYF. This chain uses TRBV7-2 with TRBJ2-4; D is possibly TRBD2 (6 bases). There are 13 residues in the CDR3. V dropped 8 bases and J dropped 11 bases, with 19 bases sitting between them. Germline assignment: CDR1 SGHTA and CDR2 FQGNSA.

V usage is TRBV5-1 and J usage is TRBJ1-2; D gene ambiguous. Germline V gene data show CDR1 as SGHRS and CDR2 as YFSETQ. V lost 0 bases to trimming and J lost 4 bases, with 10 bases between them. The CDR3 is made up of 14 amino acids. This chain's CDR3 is CASSLDSLPYGYTF. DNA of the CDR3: TGCGCCAGCAGCTTGGACAGCCTTCCCTATGGCTACACCTTC.

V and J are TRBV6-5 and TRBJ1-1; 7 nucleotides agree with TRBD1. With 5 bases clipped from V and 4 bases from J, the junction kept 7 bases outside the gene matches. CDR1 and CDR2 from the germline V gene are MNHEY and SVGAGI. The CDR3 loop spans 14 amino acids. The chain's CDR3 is CASSIQGKGTEAFF. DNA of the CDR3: TGTGCCAGCAGTATACAGGGGAAGGGCACTGAAGCTTTCTTT.

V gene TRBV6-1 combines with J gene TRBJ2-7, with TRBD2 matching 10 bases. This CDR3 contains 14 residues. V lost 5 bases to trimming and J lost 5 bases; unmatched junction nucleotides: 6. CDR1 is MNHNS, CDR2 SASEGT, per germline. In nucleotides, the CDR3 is TGTGCCAGCAGTAACCTAGCGGGAGAGGACGAGCAGTACTTC. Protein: CASSNLAGEDEQYF.

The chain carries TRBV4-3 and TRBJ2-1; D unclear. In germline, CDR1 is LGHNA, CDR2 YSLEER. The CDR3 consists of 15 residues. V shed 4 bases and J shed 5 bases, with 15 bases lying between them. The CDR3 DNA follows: TGCGCCAGCAGCCCACAAATACCCGACAACAATGAGCAGTTCTTC. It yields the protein CASSPQIPDNNEQFF.

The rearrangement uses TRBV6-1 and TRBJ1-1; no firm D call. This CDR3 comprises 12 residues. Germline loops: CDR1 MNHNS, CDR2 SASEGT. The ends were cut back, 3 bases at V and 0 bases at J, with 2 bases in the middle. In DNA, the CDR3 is TGTGCCAGCAGTGAGGTGAACACTGAAGCTTTCTTT. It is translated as CASSEVNTEAFF.